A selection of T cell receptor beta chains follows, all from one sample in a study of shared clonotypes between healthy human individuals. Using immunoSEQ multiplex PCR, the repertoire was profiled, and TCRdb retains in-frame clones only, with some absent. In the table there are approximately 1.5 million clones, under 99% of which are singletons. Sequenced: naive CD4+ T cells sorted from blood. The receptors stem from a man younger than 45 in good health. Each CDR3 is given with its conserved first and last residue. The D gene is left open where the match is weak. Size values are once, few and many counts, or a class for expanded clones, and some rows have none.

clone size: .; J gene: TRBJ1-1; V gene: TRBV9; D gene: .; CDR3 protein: CASSPGPLNTEAFF; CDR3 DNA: TGTGCCAGCAGCCCAGGACCGTTGAACACTGAAGCTTTCTTT
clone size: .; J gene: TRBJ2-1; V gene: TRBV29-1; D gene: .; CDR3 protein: CSVLPRGVSYSEQFF; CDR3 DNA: TGCAGCGTTCTCCCTCGGGGTGTATCCTACAGTGAGCAGTTCTTC
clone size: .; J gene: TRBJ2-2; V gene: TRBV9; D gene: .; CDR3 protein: CASSVGAGTGELFF; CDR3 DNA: TGTGCCAGCAGCGTAGGGGCGGGCACCGGGGAGCTGTTTTTT
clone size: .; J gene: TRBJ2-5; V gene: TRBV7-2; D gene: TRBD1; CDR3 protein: CASSLGTGFETQYF; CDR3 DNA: TGTGCCAGCAGCTTAGGGACAGGGTTTGAGACCCAGTACTTC
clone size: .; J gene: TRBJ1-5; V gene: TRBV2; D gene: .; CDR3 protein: CASSEALPQVQPQHF; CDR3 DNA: TGTGCCAGCAGTGAAGCGCTTCCGCAGGTTCAGCCCCAGCATTTT
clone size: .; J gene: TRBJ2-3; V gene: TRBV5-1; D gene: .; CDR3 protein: CASSLALGTLGDTQYF; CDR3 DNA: TGCGCCAGCAGCTTGGCCTTAGGCACCCTGGGGGATACGCAGTATTTT
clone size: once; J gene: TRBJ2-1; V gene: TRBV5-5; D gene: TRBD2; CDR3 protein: CASSLVASGRVAYNEQFF; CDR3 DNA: TGTGCCAGCAGCTTGGTGGCTAGCGGGAGGGTTGCCTACAATGAGCAGTTCTTC
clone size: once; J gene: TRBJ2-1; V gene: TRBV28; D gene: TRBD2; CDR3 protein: CASRPGFSGRSEQFF; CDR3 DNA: TGTGCCAGCAGGCCAGGGTTTAGCGGGAGAAGTGAGCAGTTCTTC
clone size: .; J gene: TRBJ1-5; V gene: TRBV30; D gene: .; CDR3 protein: CAWSRDLNQPQHF; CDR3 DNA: TGTGCCTGGAGCAGGGATTTGAATCAGCCCCAGCATTTT
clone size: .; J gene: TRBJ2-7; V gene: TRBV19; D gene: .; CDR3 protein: CASSMSSVSSYEQYF; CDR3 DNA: TGTGCCAGTAGTATGTCGTCAGTGAGCTCCTACGAGCAGTACTTC